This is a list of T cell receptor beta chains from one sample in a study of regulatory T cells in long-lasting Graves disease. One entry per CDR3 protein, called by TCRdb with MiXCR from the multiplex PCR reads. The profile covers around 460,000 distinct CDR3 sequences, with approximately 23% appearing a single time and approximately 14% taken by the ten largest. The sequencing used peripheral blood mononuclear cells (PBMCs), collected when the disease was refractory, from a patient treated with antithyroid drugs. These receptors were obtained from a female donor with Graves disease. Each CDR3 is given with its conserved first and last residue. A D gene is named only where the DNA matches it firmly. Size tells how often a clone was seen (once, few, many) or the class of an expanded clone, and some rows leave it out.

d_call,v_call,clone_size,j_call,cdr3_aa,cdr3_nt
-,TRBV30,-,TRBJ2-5,CAWTPLRGSETQYF,TGTGCCTGGACACCCCTTAGGGGCTCAGAGACCCAGTACTTC
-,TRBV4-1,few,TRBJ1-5,CASSQDSLRNQPQHF,TGCGCCAGCAGCCAAGACAGTTTGCGCAATCAGCCCCAGCATTTT
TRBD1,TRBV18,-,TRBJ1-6,CASSQYGQGNNSPLHF,TGTGCCAGCTCACAATATGGACAGGGAAATAATTCACCCCTCCACTTT
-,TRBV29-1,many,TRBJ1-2,CSVRVLPENGYTF,TGCAGCGTTAGGGTCTTGCCGGAGAATGGCTACACCTTC
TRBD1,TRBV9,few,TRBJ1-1,CASSVGQGARAAFF,TGTGCCAGCAGCGTAGGACAGGGGGCGCGTGCGGCTTTCTTT
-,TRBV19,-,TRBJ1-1,CASSPEGGMNTEAFF,TGTGCCAGTAGCCCCGAAGGCGGCATGAACACTGAAGCTTTCTTT
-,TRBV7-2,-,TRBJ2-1,CASSLHSRVSNEQFF,TGTGCCAGCAGCTTACATTCCAGGGTATCGAATGAGCAGTTCTTC
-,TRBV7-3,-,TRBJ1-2,CASSFHGTHYGYTF,TGTGCCAGCAGCTTCCATGGAACACACTATGGCTACACCTTC
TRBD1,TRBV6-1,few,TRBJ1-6,CASSDRGRDSPLHF,TGTGCCAGCAGCGACAGGGGGCGGGATTCACCCCTCCACTTT
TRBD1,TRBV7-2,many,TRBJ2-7,CASSLTRTGNYEQYF,TGTGCCAGCAGCTTAACCCGGACAGGGAACTACGAGCAGTACTTC
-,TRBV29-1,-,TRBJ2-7,CSVVAGVYEQYF,TGCAGCGTTGTAGCAGGGGTCTACGAGCAGTACTTC
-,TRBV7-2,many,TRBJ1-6,CASSLAGVGGWSPLHF,TGTGCCAGCAGCTTAGCGGGAGTGGGGGGGTGGTCACCCCTCCACTTT
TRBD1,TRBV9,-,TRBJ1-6,CASSTGTADSPLHF,TGTGCCAGCAGTACCGGGACAGCGGATTCACCCCTCCACTTT
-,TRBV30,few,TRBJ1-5,CAWSVSSNQPQHF,TGTGCCTGGAGTGTAAGCAGCAATCAGCCCCAGCATTTT
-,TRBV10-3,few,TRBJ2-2,CAISEGDTGELFF,TGTGCCATCAGTGAGGGGGACACCGGGGAGCTGTTTTTT
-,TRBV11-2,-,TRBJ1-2,CASSPEGDYGYTF,TGTGCCAGCAGCCCAGAAGGGGACTATGGCTACACCTTC
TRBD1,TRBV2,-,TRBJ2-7,CASSRDRGREHEQYF,TGTGCCAGCAGCCGGGACAGGGGACGGGAACACGAGCAGTACTTC
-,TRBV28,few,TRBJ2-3,CASGGTSGDTQYF,TGTGCCAGCGGGGGGACCTCCGGTGACACGCAGTATTTT
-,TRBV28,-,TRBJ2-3,CASSHWGEQYF,TGTGCCAGCAGTCACTGGGGCGAGCAGTATTTT
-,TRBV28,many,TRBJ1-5,CASSPVRRRQHF,TGTGCCAGCAGCCCGGTTAGACGGCGCCAGCATTTT
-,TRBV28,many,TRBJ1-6,CASSPTGGDSPLHF,TGTGCCAGCAGTCCCACGGGGGGCGATTCACCCCTCCACTTT
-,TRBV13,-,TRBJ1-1,CASSFFLQGGTEAFF,TGTGCCAGCAGCTTTTTTTTACAGGGTGGAACTGAAGCTTTCTTT
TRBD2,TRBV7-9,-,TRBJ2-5,CASRPRTSGGGTQETQYF,TGTGCCAGCAGACCAAGGACTAGCGGGGGGGGGACCCAAGAGACCCAGTACTTC